These 27 T cell receptor beta chains were sequenced from one sample in a study of low-dose radiotherapy and immunotherapy resistance in tumors. Described time point: after trial treatment. Treatment noted: LDRT plus nivolumab, ipilimumab, low-dose cyclophosphamide and aspirin (RACIN trial). TRAV- and TRBV-specific primers, spanning alpha and beta chains, primed first-strand cDNA. TCR amplification ran 20 PCR cycles using constant-region and V-primer adapter primers. Each CDR3 protein is one row after TCRdb ran MiXCR on the reads. The sample consists of about 84,000 distinct CDR3 sequences, 15% to 20% of them appearing once. This sample comprised PBMCs, obtained after low-dose radiotherapy plus immunotherapy. Source of these receptors: a male donor with prostate cancer.

Worth noting for this clonotype: A much larger clone lies a single base off, so this may be a read error. This rearrangement joins TRBV6-2 or TRBV6-3 to TRBJ2-7; D is unresolved. The CDR3 runs 12 residues. CDR1 is MNHEY, CDR2 SVGEGT, per germline. DNA for the CDR3: TGTGTCAGCAGTTGGGTGTTCTACGAGCAGTACTTC. Protein: CVSSWVFYEQYF.

This clonotype was observed a few times. This chain uses TRBV27 with TRBJ2-7; D is unclear. Per germline, CDR1 MNHEY and CDR2 SMNVEV (reference sequence). The CDR3 runs 13 residues. V lost 3 bases and J 2 bases, leaving 8 bases between the germline ends. CDR3 amino acids: CASSFGSTYEQYF. CDR3 DNA sequence: TGTGCCAGCAGTTTTGGATCGACCTACGAGCAGTACTTC.

This clonotype was seen many times. The rearrangement links TRBV20-1 to TRBJ2-7, with D possibly matching TRBD2 (7 bases). The CDR3 spans 17 residues. Trimming took 3 bases from V and 2 from J, leaving 23 bases between them. The germline V gene encodes CDR1 DFQATT and CDR2 SNEGSKA (reference sequence). CDR3 residues: CSASSRSGSGTTYEQYF. CDR3 nucleotide sequence: TGCAGTGCTAGTTCTCGGTCGGGGAGCGGGACAACCTACGAGCAGTACTTC.

There are many counts of this clonotype. The V gene is TRBV28, the J gene TRBJ2-1, with 7 bases aligning to TRBD2. Losses at the gene ends were 3 bases for V and 6 bases for J; bases not matched to a gene: 8. CDR3 length: 15 residues. Germline CDR1 and CDR2: MDHEN and SYDVKM. CDR3 nucleotides: TGTGCCAGCAGTTTTAGTCAGCGGGGACGCAATGAGCAGTTCTTC. This translates into CASSFSQRGRNEQFF.

In this sample, this clonotype turned up once. The chain joins TRBV4-3 to TRBJ2-2; 8 bases are shared with TRBD1. Germline lookup yields CDR1 LGHNA and CDR2 YSLEER. The CDR3 is 17 residues long. Unmatched junction bases numbered 9, after V lost 0 bases and J lost 6 bases. The CDR3 region is CASSQELGDRGPGELFF. The DNA of the CDR3 is TGCGCCAGCAGCCAAGAACTGGGCGACAGGGGTCCCGGGGAGCTGTTTTTT.

The rearrangement joins TRBV4-2 to TRBJ1-1, with D unclear. The V end lost 0 bases, the J end lost 2 bases, and 4 bases lay between the germline ends. Germline V gene lookup returns CDR1 LGHNA and CDR2 YNFKEQ. The CDR3 sequence is 13 residues long. This CDR3 reads CASSQDVNTEAFF. The CDR3 bases are TGTGCCAGCAGCCAAGATGTAAACACTGAAGCTTTCTTT.

At least ten counts were recorded for this clonotype. The chain carries TRBV6-1 and TRBJ1-5; tentatively, D is TRBD1 (6 bases). This CDR3 has 15 residues. The germline V and J ends were trimmed by 6 bases and 4 bases, with 16 bases remaining between them. Germline V CDR1 and CDR2: MNHNS, SASEGT. As DNA, the CDR3 is TGTGCCAGCAGATATAACAGGGAGCCAAATCAGCCCCAGCATTTT. Protein sequence: CASRYNREPNQPQHF.

This clonotype has a count of ten or more. The V gene is TRBV15, the J gene TRBJ2-7; no firm D call. The germline gives CDR1 LNHNV, CDR2 YYDKDF (reference sequence). This CDR3 spans 13 amino acids. Between the trimmed V and J ends, which lost 2 bases and 2 bases, there was a span of 7 bases. CDR3 region: CATSRRTAYEQYF. DNA for the CDR3: TGTGCCACCAGCAGAAGGACGGCCTACGAGCAGTACTTC.

This clonotype was counted ten times or more. The chain recombines TRBV4-3 with TRBJ2-7; no clear D gene. This CDR3 is built from 14 residues. Trimming took off 0 bases at V and 0 bases at J, with 6 bases between the two ends. Germline loops: CDR1 LGHNA, CDR2 YSLEER. For the CDR3, the DNA is TGCGCCAGCAGCCAAGATATAAACTCCTACGAGCAGTACTTC. It is translated as CASSQDINSYEQYF.

This clonotype came up many times. The gene calls are TRBV7-2 and TRBJ2-1; 7 nucleotides align to TRBD2. Germline CDR1 is SGHTA and CDR2 is FQGNSA. Trimming took 4 bases from V and 7 from J; bases not matched to a gene: 1. This CDR3 has 12 residues. The chain's CDR3 is CASSWTRNEQFF. In DNA, the CDR3 is TGTGCCAGCAGCTGGACTAGGAATGAGCAGTTCTTC. Full variable domain (outside the CDR3, taken from reference TRBV7-2 and TRBJ2-1): GAGVSQSPSNKVTEKGKDVELRCDPISGHTALYWYRQSLGQGLEFLIYFQGNSAPDKSGLPSDRFSAERTGGSVSTLTIQRTQQEDSAVYLCASSWTRNEQFFGPGTRLTVL.

Remarks on this clonotype: A far larger clone is one base from this, pointing to a likely read error. This chain uses TRBV29-1 with TRBJ2-1; D ambiguous. CDR1 is SQVTM, CDR2 ANQGSEA, per germline. Trimming shortened V by 6 bases and J by 10 bases, and 16 bases separated the two germline ends. CDR3 length: 12 amino acids. CDR3 sequence: CSVAWGTYEQFF. The DNA of the CDR3 is TGCAGCGTGGCGTGGGGAACCTACGAGCAGTTCTTC.

This clonotype was recorded at least ten times. The chain has TRBV3-1 and TRBJ2-7; TRBD2 agrees at 8 bases. Per the germline V gene, CDR1 is LGHDT and CDR2 is YNNKEL (reference sequence). The CDR3 contains 14 residues. The V and J ends lost 1 base and 6 bases, in that order; junction bases with no gene match: 5. DNA of the CDR3: TGTGCCAGCAGCCAAGCGGGAGGGCTCCTCGAGCAGTACTTC. It encodes CASSQAGGLLEQYF.

This clonotype was seen repeatedly, ten times or more. The chain combines TRBV29-1 with TRBJ2-1, with 7 nucleotides matching TRBD2. Germline CDR1 reads SQVTM; CDR2 reads ANQGSEA. V trimming: 4 bases; J trimming: 5 bases; junction bases outside the gene matches: 8. The CDR3 contains 14 residues. In DNA, the CDR3 is TGCAGCGTTGCAAGACTAGCTGTCGACAATGAGCAGTTCTTC. Translating it yields CSVARLAVDNEQFF.

This clonotype was seen at least ten times. This sequence joins TRBV7-9 and TRBJ2-3; TRBD1 aligns across 8 bases. CDR3 length: 16 amino acids. Germline V CDR1 and CDR2: SEHNR, FQNEAQ (reference sequence). V lost 3 bases to trimming and J lost 3 bases; unmatched junction nucleotides: 8. CDR3 loop: CASSFRRTGSTDTQYF. The CDR3, as DNA: TGTGCCAGCAGCTTCCGTCGGACAGGGTCAACAGATACGCAGTATTTT.

Comments on this clonotype: The missing conserved phenylalanine or tryptophan at the end of this CDR3 makes a read error likely. V gene TRBV18 combines with J gene TRBJ2-7; weak D call: TRBD2 (6 bases). The V end was cut by 3 bases, the J end by 0 bases, with 9 bases between. Per germline, CDR1 KGHSH and CDR2 LQKENI. The CDR3 consists of 14 residues. In nucleotides, the CDR3 is TGTGCCAGCTCACCGGGGGGTAACTCCTACGAGCAGTACTTA. Its protein is CASSPGGNSYEQYL.

This clonotype has a count of ten or more. The chain couples TRBV5-1 to TRBJ1-1, with D unresolved. Germline CDR1 SGHRS, CDR2 YFSETQ. Trimming took 4 bases from V and 1 from J, leaving 8 bases between them. CDR3 length: 13 amino acids. CDR3: CASSGLGNTEAFF. The CDR3 coding sequence is TGCGCCAGCAGCGGCCTCGGGAACACTGAAGCTTTCTTT.

This clonotype was recorded at least ten times. The chain is built from TRBV6-2 or TRBV6-3 and TRBJ1-1; D might be TRBD1 (6 bases). CDR1 MNHEY and CDR2 SVGEGT come from the germline V gene. V shed 7 bases and J shed 4 bases, with 25 bases lying between them. The CDR3 sequence is 17 residues long. For the CDR3, the DNA is TGTGCCAGCACTTTAATCGACTTGGAGGGGGTGGGCACTGAAGCTTTCTTT. Its translation: CASTLIDLEGVGTEAFF.

V usage is TRBV28 and J usage is TRBJ1-2, with 8 positions matching TRBD1. V lost 4 bases to trimming and J lost 4 bases; unmatched junction nucleotides: 11. The CDR3 is made up of 16 amino acids. CDR1 is MDHEN, CDR2 SYDVKM, per germline. The CDR3 reads CASSSPQGARTYGYTF. The CDR3 coding sequence is TGTGCCAGCAGTTCGCCCCAGGGGGCCAGAACCTATGGCTACACCTTC.

The table lists this clonotype with many counts. The chain recombines TRBV29-1 with TRBJ1-5; no clear D. The germline V gene has CDR1 SQVTM and CDR2 ANQGSEA. V was cut by 6 bases and J by 2 bases, with 14 bases left in between. This CDR3 spans 14 amino acids. The CDR3 sequence: CSVSPGRGNQPQHF. The CDR3 nucleotides are TGCAGCGTGTCTCCGGGTAGGGGCAATCAGCCCCAGCATTTT.

In regard to this clonotype: With only one base between it and a far larger clone, this is likely a read error. The chain has TRBV6-2 or TRBV6-3 and TRBJ2-7, with a possible D match to TRBD2 (6 bases). The CDR3 has 15 amino acids. V lost 5 bases to trimming and J lost 7 bases, with 21 bases between them. Germline CDR1 reads MNHEY; CDR2 reads SVGEGT. CDR3 sequence reads: CASSERAGIYNEQYF. The CDR3 DNA reads as TGTGCCAGCAGTGAAAGGGCGGGGATATACAATGAGCAGTACTTC.

This clonotype showed up many times. V and J are TRBV6-2 or TRBV6-3 and TRBJ2-7; no clear D. V was clipped by 2 bases and J by 4 bases, with 12 bases between them. This CDR3 has 14 residues. Per the germline V gene, CDR1 is MNHEY and CDR2 is SVGEGT. The chain's CDR3 is CASSYPKDGYEQYF. The CDR3 DNA follows: TGTGCCAGCAGTTACCCCAAGGACGGTTACGAGCAGTACTTC.

This clonotype appeared many times. The rearrangement links TRBV4-1 to TRBJ1-6; D is unresolved. The CDR3 extends over 15 amino acids. Trimming shortened V by 0 bases and J by 0 bases, and 3 bases separated the two germline ends. Germline V gene lookup returns CDR1 MGHRA and CDR2 YSYEKL. DNA for the CDR3: TGCGCCAGCAGCCAAGAGGGCTCCTATAATTCACCCCTCCACTTT. Translating it yields CASSQEGSYNSPLHF.

This clonotype was seen ten or more times. The rearrangement links TRBV4-1 to TRBJ2-1, with D perhaps TRBD1 (6 bases). The germline V gene has CDR1 MGHRA and CDR2 YSYEKL. V gave up 3 bases and J gave up 2 bases, with 11 bases separating them. This CDR3 contains 15 residues. In DNA form, the CDR3 reads TGCGCCAGCAGCCAGGGGGCTTCTACCTACAATGAGCAGTTCTTC. As protein: CASSQGASTYNEQFF.

This clonotype was detected ten times or more. The chain links TRBV14 to TRBJ2-6; possible D gene TRBD1, 5 bases. V was clipped by 3 bases and J by 1 base, with 13 bases between them. Germline V CDR1 and CDR2: SGHDN, FVKESK. The CDR3 runs to 17 residues. The DNA for the CDR3 is TGTGCCAGCAGCCACGGACAACGGTCTTCTGGGGCCAACGTCCTGACTTTC. Its protein is CASSHGQRSSGANVLTF.

This clonotype came up many times. J is TRBJ2-5 and V is TRBV12-3 or TRBV12-4; 7 nucleotides agree with TRBD2. This CDR3 has 15 residues. V was pared by 4 bases and J by 5 bases, with 10 bases of the junction left unmatched. CDR3: CASSYGAGAGETQYF. For the CDR3, the DNA is TGTGCCAGCAGTTATGGGGCGGGAGCAGGGGAGACCCAGTACTTC.

This clonotype was recorded many times. This rearrangement joins TRBV7-2 to TRBJ2-1, with TRBD2 matching over 13 bases. The CDR3 extends over 16 amino acids. Germline V gene data show CDR1 as SGHTA and CDR2 as FQGNSA. The V segment lost 5 bases and the J segment 6 bases; nucleotides outside the gene matches: 7. In nucleotides, the CDR3 is TGTGCCAGCAGCAGACGACGGACTAGCGGGGGCAATGAGCAGTTCTTC. This codes for CASSRRRTSGGNEQFF.

There are many counts of this clonotype. The J gene is TRBJ1-1, the V gene TRBV10-3; TRBD1 might be the D (5 bases). This CDR3 is built from 13 residues. Trimming removed 6 bases at V and 5 bases at J, with 13 bases between. CDR1 is ENHRY, CDR2 SYGVKD, per germline. This CDR3 reads CAIRENRQTEAFF. The CDR3 DNA reads TGTGCCATCAGGGAGAACCGACAGACTGAAGCTTTCTTT.